This T cell receptor beta chain came from a study of T cell responses to AZD1222 COVID-19 vaccine. TCRdb keeps only in-frame clones here, not all; method: immunoSEQ multiplex PCR. The sample contains about 120,000 clones, 85% to 90% of which appear only once. General observations from the study: Repertoire sampling was restricted to post-peak T cell response timepoints.

In regard to this clone: Antigen specificity is unknown.

The V segment lost 4 bases and the J segment 8 bases; nucleotides outside the gene matches: 17. Germline CDR1 and CDR2: MDHEN and SYDVKM. This CDR3 has 16 amino acids. J is TRBJ2-7 and V is TRBV28; TRBD2 matches at 7 bases. Specimen: peripheral blood, collected 28 days after the second AZD1222 dose. This clonotype was obtained from an adult who received the AZD1222 COVID-19 vaccine. CDR3: CASSSQYRSGFAQQYF. For the CDR3, the DNA is TGTGCCAGCAGTTCACAATACCGTAGCGGGTTCGCCCAGCAGTACTTC.